The clone carrying this T cell receptor beta chain was picked up a small number of times. Its antigen is undetermined. Repertoires were generated with immunoSEQ multiplex PCR, while TCRdb's copy carries only in-frame clones and drops some. This sample carries about 8,200 clones, 75% to 85% of them seen once, and the ten largest clones take 7.2%. The sample comes from a study of immune evolution from preneoplasia to lung adenocarcinoma. Overall study findings and caveats: Normal lung had highest clonality; later lesions appeared denser, more diverse. From normal lung to invasive adenocarcinoma, top clone frequencies appeared to decrease.

V was cut by 5 bases and J by 1 base, with 14 bases left in between. This CDR3 comprises 15 residues. From germline, CDR1 is LNHDA and CDR2 SQIVND (reference sequence). Resections took place in Japan or China from the mid-2010s to the late 2010s. Histologic diagnosis was independently verified by two lung pathologists. V usage is TRBV19 and J usage is TRBJ2-5, with D unclear. The source material was FFPE adjacent normal lung tissue. The sequence was obtained from a person between 70 and 80 years old with lung adenocarcinoma. CDR3 sequence reads: CASSYRPTGQETQYF. As DNA, the CDR3 is TGTGCCAGTAGTTACCGCCCCACGGGCCAAGAGACCCAGTACTTC.